This T cell receptor (beta chain) emerged from a study of OX40 agonist ivuxolimab in advanced cancers. Study-wide context: Age averaged around 58 years (range roughly 23 to 85), and around 78% were male.

Clones were read by immunoSEQ multiplex PCR, and TCRdb kept only the in-frame ones, dropping some. Among about 61,000 clones listed, over 80% were seen once. The CDR3 consists of 13 residues. Trimming stripped 3 bases from V and 9 bases from J, with 12 bases between. Germline V gives CDR1 KGHSH, CDR2 LQKENI. The genes are TRBV18 and TRBJ1-5; a possible D gene is TRBD1 (5 bases). The sequence derives from an adult with an advanced solid tumor such as melanoma, head and neck, liver or kidney cancer. Material: CD4+ or CD8+ T cells sorted from blood, obtained in a trial of the OX40 agonist ivuxolimab. The CDR3 sequence is CASSPSTDPPQHF. The CDR3 coding sequence is TGTGCCAGCTCACCGTCGACAGATCCGCCCCAGCATTTT.